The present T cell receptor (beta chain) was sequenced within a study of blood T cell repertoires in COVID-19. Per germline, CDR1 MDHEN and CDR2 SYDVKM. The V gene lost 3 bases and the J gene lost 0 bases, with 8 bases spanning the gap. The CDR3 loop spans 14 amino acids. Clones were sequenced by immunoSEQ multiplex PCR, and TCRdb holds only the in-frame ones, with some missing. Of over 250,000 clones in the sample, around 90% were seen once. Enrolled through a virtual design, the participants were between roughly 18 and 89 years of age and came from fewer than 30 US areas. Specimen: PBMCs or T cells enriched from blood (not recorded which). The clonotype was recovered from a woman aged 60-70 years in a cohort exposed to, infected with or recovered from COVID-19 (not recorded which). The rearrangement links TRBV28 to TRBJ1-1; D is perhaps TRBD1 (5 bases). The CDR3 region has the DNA TGTGCCAGCAGTTTGGACAACCTGAACACTGAAGCTTTCTTT. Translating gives CASSLDNLNTEAFF.